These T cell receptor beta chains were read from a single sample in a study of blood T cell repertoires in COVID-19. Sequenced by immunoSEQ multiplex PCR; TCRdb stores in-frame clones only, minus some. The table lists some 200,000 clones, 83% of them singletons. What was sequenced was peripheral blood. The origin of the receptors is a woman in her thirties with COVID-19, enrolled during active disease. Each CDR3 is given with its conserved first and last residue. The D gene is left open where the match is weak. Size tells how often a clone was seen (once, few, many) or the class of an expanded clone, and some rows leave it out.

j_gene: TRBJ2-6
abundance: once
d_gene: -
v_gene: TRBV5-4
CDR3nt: TGTGCCAGCAGCATAATTGACACTCGAGGGGCCAACGTCCTGACTTTC
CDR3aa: CASSIIDTRGANVLTF

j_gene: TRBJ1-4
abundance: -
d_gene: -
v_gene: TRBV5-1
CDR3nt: TGCGCCAGCAGGCCCGGGGGAGGAGAAAAACTGTTTTTT
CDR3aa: CASRPGGGEKLFF

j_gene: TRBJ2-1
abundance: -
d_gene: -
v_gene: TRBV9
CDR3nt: TGTGCCAGCAGCCCCTTCCTCCCCTCAGCCAGGGACAATGAGCAGTTCTTC
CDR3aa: CASSPFLPSARDNEQFF

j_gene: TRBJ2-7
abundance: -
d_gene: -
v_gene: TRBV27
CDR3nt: TGTGCCAGCAGTTTATCGGAGCTTAACGAGCAGTACTTC
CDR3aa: CASSLSELNEQYF

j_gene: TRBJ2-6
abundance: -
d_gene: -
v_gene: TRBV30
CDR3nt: TGTGCCTGGAGATTTAGACAGCCCTCTGGGGCCAACGTCCTGACTTTC
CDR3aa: CAWRFRQPSGANVLTF

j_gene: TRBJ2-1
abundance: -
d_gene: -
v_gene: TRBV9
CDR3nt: TGTGCCAGCAGCCCGGGTGCGGATGAGCAGTTCTTC
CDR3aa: CASSPGADEQFF

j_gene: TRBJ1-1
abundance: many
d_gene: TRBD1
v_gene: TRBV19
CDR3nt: TGTGCCAGTATCCCGGGACAGGGGGCAATTGAAGCTTTCTTT
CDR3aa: CASIPGQGAIEAFF

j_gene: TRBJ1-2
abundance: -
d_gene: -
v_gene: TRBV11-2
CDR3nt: TGTGCCAGCAGCCTAGGACAGTTCAACGTCGCCTTCGGCTACACCTTC
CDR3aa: CASSLGQFNVAFGYTF

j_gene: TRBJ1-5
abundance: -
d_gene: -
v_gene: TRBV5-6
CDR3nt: TGTGCCAGCAGCTTGTCGACAGAACAGTGGAGTCAGCCCCAGCATTTT
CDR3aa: CASSLSTEQWSQPQHF

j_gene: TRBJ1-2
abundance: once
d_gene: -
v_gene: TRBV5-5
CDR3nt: TGTGCCAGCAGCTTGGCGACGGAGAACTATGGCTACACCTTC
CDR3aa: CASSLATENYGYTF

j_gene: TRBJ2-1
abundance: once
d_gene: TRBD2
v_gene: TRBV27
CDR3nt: TGTGCCAGCGGGGGGGGAGTCAATGAGCAGTTCTTC
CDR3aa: CASGGGVNEQFF

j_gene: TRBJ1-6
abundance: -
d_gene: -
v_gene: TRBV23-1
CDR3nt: TGCGCCAGCAGTCAATTACAGGCCGATAGCTATAATTCACCCCTCCACTTT
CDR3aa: CASSQLQADSYNSPLHF

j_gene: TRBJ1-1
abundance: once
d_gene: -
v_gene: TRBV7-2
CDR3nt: TGTGCCAGCAGCATTTTGCAGGGGACGAGGACTGAAGCTTTCTTT
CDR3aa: CASSILQGTRTEAFF

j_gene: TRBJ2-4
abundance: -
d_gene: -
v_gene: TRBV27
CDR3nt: TGTGCCAGCACCATGGACAGTAGACTAGCCAAAAACATTCAGTACTTC
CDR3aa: CASTMDSRLAKNIQYF

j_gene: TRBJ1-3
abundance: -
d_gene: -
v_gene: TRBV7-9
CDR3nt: TGTGCCAGCAGCTCCACTAACACCGCAGGGCGTTCTGGAAACACCATATATTTT
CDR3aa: CASSSTNTAGRSGNTIYF

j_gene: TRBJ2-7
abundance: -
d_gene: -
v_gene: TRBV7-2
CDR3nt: TGTGCCAGCAGCTTAGAAGAAGGGGCGGGATACGAGCAGTACTTC
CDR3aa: CASSLEEGAGYEQYF

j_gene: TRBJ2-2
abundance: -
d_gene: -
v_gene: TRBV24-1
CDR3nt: TGTGCCACCAGTGATCCGTCCGAGAGCACCGGGGAGCTGTTTTTT
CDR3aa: CATSDPSESTGELFF

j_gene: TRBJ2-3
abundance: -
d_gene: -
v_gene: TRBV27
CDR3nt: TGTGCCAGCAGTTCTTGGAGCCCTGCCACAGATACGCAGTATTTT
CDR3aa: CASSSWSPATDTQYF

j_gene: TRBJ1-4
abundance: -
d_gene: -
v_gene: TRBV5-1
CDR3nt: TGCGCCAGCAGGGAAGGACTGGCCCCAGGTTTAAATGAAAAACTGTTTTTT
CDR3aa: CASREGLAPGLNEKLFF

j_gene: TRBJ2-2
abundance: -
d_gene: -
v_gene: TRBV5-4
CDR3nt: TGTGCCAGCAGCGCGCTCCTGAACACCGGGGAGCTGTTTTTT
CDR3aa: CASSALLNTGELFF

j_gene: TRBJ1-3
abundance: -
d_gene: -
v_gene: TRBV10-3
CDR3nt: TGTGCCATCAGGGACAGCGCCGTCGACACCATATATTTT
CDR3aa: CAIRDSAVDTIYF

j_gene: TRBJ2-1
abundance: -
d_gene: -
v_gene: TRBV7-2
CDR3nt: TGTGCCAGCAGCCGAGGCCTCTACAATGAGCAGTTCTTC
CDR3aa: CASSRGLYNEQFF

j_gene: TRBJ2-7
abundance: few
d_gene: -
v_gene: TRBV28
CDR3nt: TGTGCCAGCAGTGAACTCAGGGAAAAGAGCCAAGGCGAGCAGTACTTC
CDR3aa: CASSELREKSQGEQYF

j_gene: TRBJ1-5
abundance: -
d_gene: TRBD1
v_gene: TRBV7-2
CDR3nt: TGTGCCAGCAGCCCCCGGACAGGGAGAGATCAGCCCCAGCATTTT
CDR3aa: CASSPRTGRDQPQHF

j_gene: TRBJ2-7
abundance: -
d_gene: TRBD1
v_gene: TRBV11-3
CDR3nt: TGTGCCAGCAGCCGCCCCGGACAGGGGGAACCCTACGAGCAGTACTTC
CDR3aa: CASSRPGQGEPYEQYF

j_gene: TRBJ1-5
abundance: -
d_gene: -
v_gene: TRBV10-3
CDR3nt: TGTGCCATCAGTGAGTCCGGGGTGAATCAGCCCCAGCATTTT
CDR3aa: CAISESGVNQPQHF

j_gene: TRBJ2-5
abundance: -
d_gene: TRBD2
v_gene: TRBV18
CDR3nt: TGTGCCAGCTCACCACCGGGGAGGGTGAGGCAAGAGACCCAGTACTTC
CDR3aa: CASSPPGRVRQETQYF

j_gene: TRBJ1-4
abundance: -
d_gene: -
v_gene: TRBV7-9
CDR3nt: TGTGCCGGCCTTGGGCTGAATAATGAAAAACTGTTTTTT
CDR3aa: CAGLGLNNEKLFF

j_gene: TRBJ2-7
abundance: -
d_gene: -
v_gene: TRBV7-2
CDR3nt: TGTGCCAGCAATACCGGCTCCTACGAGCAGTACTTC
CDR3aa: CASNTGSYEQYF

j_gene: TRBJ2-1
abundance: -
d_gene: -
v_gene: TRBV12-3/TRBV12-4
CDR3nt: TGTGCCAGCAGCCGGGCGCGGGGCGGGCAGTTCTTC
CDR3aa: CASSRARGGQFF

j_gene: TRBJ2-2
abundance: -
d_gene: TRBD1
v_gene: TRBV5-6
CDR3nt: TGTGCCAGCAGAGGACAGGGGAACACCGGGGAGCTGTTTTTT
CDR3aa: CASRGQGNTGELFF

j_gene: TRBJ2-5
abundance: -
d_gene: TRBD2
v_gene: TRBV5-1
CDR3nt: TGCGCCAGCAGTCCCATAGGAACCCCCGGGACTAGCGGGGGGCCTCGGGAGACCCAGTACTTC
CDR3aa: CASSPIGTPGTSGGPRETQYF

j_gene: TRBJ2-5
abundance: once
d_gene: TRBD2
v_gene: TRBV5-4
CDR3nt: TGTGCCAGCAGCGTAGCGGGTCCCGGGGGAGAGACCCAGTACTTC
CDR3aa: CASSVAGPGGETQYF

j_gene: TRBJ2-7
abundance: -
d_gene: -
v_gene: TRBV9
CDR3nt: TGTGCCAGCAGCGTAGGAGGCAGCCCTATCACCTACGAGCAGTACTTC
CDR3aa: CASSVGGSPITYEQYF

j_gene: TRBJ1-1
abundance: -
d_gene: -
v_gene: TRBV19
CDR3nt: TGTGCCAGTAGTATCCCAGGCGCGAACACTGAAGCTTTCTTT
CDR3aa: CASSIPGANTEAFF

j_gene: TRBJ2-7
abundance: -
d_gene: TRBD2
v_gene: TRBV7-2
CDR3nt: TGTGCCAGCAACCTCAAGGGACTAGCGGGGCACGAGCAGTACTTC
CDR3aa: CASNLKGLAGHEQYF

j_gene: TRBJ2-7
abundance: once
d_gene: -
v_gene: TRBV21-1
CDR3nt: TGTGCCAGCAGCAATGGGGACAACTCCTACGAGCAGTACTTC
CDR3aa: CASSNGDNSYEQYF

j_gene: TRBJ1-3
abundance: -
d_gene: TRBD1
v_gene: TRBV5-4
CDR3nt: TGTGCCAGCAGTTCGCCGGGACAGGGGACGAACACCATATATTTT
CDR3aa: CASSSPGQGTNTIYF

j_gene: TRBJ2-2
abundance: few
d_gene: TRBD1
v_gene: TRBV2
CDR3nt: TGTGCCAGCAGCGCGCGGGACAGGGGTTTTTCCGGGGAGCTGTTTTTT
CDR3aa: CASSARDRGFSGELFF

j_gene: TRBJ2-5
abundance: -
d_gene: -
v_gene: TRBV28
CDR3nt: TGTGCCAGCCTACAGGGGGGGGAGACCCAGTACTTC
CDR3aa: CASLQGGETQYF

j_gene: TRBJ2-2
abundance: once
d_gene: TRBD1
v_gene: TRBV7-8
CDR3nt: TGTGCCAGCAGCAGGGGACAGGGTAGGGCAAGAGTACCACAGCTGTTTTTT
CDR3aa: CASSRGQGRARVPQLFF